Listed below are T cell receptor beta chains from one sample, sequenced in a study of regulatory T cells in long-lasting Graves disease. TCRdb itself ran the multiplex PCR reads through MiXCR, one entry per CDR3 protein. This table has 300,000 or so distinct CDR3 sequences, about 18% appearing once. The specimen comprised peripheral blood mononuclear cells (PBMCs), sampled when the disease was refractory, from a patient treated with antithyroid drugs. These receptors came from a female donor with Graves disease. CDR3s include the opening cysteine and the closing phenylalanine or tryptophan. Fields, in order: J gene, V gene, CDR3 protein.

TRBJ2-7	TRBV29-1	CSVEGASYEQYF
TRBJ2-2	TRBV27	CASSLSGGWVWGTGELFF
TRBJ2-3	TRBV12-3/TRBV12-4	CASSRSGTDTQYF
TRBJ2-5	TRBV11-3	CASSPLIKLGAQYF
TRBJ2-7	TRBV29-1	CSVEDWRGEQYF
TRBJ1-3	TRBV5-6	CASSRSGLGNTIYF
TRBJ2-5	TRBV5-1	CASSLAPLAGGRETQYF
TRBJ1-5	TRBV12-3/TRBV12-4	CASSFGSQPQHF
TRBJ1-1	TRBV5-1	CASSLEGVEAFF
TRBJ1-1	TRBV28	CASSWGQGFTEAFF
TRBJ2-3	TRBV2	CASSGGGTDTQYF
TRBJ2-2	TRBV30	CAWTLKGAGGELFF
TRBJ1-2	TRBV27	CASSPRGGTHVDYGYTF
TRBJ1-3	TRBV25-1	CASSVNRGFLSGNTIYF
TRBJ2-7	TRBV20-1	CSARREVGAYEQYF
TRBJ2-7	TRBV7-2	CASSLPGRWPFTYEQYF
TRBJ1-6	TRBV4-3	CASSLDGTANSPLHF
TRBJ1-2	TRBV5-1	CASSLVTGTYGYTF
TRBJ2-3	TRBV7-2	CASVRSGGLTDTQYF
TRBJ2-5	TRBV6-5	CASSYSGGGGKETQYF
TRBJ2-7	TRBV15	CATSRDRTGPGEQYF
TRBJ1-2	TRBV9	CASSKPTHYGYTF
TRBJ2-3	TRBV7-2	CASSLVGTNTDTQYF
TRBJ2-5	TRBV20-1	CSAGWDAETQYF
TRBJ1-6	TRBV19	CASSILDSANSPLHF
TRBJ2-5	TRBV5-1	CASSLVADNQETQYF
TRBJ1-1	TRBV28	CASSLITPSEAFF
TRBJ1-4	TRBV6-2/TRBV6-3	CASREQGSVGPEKLFF
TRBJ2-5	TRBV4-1	CASSQGAGGLTQETQYF
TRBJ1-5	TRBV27	CASRVRGWYSNQPQHF
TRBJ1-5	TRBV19	CASSLSRDRRGNQPQHF
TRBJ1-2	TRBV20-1	CSARADAYGYTF
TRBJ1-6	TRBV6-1	CASNNRGTYNSPLHF
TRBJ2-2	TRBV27	CASSFASETGELFF
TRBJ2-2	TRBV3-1	CASSQFPGELFF
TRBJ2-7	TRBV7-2	CASSFYGTSGSYEQYF
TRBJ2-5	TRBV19	CASSTSTRRGETQYF
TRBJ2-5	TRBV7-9	CASSPSGQGRQTQYF
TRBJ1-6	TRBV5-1	CASSSMGQGSINSPLHF
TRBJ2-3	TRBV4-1	CASSSGTITDTQYF
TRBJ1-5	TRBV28	CASSTAGTGADQPQHF
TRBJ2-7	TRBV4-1	CASSQVWGGHEQYF
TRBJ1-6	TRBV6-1	CASSTRGGAYNSPLHF
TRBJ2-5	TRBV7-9	CASSLASMTQYF
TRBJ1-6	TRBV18	CASSPQTGATNSPLHF
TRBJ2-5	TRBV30	CAWGETQYF